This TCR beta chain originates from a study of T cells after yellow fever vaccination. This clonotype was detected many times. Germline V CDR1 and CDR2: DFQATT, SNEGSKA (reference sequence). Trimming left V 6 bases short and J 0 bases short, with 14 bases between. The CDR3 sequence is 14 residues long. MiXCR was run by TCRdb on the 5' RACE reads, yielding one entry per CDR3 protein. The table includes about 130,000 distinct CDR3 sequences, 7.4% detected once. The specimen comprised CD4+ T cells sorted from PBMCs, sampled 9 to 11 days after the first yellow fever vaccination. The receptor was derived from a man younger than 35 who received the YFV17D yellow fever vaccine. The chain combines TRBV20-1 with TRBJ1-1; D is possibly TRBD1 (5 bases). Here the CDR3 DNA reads TGCAGTGCCCAACCCGGACATCTGAACACTGAAGCTTTCTTT. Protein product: CSAQPGHLNTEAFF.